This TCR beta chain was identified during a study of blood T cell repertoires in COVID-19. CDR1 is WNHNN, CDR2 SYGVQD, per germline (reference sequence). The CDR3 runs 15 residues. After removal of 9 bases from V and 5 bases from J, the junction contained 8 bases not matched to a gene. Clones were read by immunoSEQ multiplex PCR, and TCRdb kept only the in-frame ones, dropping some. The sample yields 200,000 to 250,000 clones, around nine tenths seen once. This receptor was obtained from a man aged 25 to 40 with COVID-19, enrolled during active disease. Source material: peripheral blood. The chain combines TRBV10-1 with TRBJ2-7; 15 positions match TRBD2. CDR3 sequence reads: CARRTSGGARNEQYF. The CDR3 region has the DNA TGCGCCAGGAGGACTAGCGGGGGGGCTAGGAACGAGCAGTACTTC.